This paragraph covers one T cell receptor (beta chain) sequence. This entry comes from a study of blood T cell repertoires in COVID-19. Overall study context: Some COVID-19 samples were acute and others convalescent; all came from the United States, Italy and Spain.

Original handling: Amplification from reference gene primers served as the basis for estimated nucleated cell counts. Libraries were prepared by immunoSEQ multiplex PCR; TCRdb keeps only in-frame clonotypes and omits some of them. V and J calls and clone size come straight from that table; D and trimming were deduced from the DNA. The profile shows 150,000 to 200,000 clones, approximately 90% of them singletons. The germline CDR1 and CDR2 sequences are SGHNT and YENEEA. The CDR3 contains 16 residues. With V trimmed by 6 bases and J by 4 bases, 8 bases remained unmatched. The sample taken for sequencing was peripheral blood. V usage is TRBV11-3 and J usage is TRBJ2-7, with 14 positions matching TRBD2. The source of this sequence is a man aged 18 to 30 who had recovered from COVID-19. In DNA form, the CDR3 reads TGTGCCAGCAGTAAAGACGGGACTAGCGGGAGATACGAGCAGTACTTC. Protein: CASSKDGTSGRYEQYF.